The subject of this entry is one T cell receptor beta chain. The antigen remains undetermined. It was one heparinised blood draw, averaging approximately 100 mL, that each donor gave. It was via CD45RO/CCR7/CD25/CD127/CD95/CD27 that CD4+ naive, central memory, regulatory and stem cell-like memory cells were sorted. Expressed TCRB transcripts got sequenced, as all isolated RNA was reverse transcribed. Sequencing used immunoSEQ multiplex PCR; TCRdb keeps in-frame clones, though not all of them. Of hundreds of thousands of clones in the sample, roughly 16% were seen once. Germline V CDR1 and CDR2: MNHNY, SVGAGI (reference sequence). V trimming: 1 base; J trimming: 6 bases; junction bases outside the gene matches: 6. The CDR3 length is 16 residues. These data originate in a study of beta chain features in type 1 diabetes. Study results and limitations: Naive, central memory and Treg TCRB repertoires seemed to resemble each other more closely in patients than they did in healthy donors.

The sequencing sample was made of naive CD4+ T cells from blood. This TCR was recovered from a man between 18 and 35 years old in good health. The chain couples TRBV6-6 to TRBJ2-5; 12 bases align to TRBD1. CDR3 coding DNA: TGTGCCAGCAGTTACTGGGGACAGGGGGCTACGAAGACCCAGTACTTC. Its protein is CASSYWGQGATKTQYF.